These T cell receptor beta chains were read from a single sample in a study of shared clonotypes between healthy human individuals. Sequenced by immunoSEQ multiplex PCR; TCRdb stores in-frame clones only, minus some. The data show some 900,000 clones, around three quarters seen once. Sample: memory CD4+ T cells sorted from blood. The receptors shown here come from a man younger than 35 in good health. Both conserved end residues are trimmed from each CDR3. Not all rows give a size; the values are once, few, many and, for expanded clones, a class.

clone size | V gene | CDR3 protein
NA | TRBV4-3 | ASSQDSVAGSGANVLT
NA | TRBV2 | ASRYWANEKLF
NA | TRBV28 | ASSFPQGANEQY
few | TRBV18 | ASSPDGLNEKLF
NA | TRBV19 | ASSIQGQFIYEQY
few | TRBV18 | ASSAIAGVNIQY
NA | TRBV23-1 | ASSQEAGGTDYSNQPQH
NA | TRBV5-1 | ASSLGSSGSNEQY
NA | TRBV18 | ASSPETGMVNSPLH
NA | TRBV4-1 | ASSQEAGQGMGEQY
NA | TRBV2 | ASRTSGGANEQF
many | TRBV6-1 | ASSVLGYPNSPLH
NA | TRBV6-5 | ASRAGQGANYGYT
NA | TRBV19 | ASSKLAGGNEQF
NA | TRBV18 | ASSPKGLRSSYEQY
few | TRBV25-1 | ASSVTGTYEQY
NA | TRBV6-5 | ASSRRRTDTGELF
NA | TRBV27 | ASSLSGPAGVTSYEQY
few | TRBV5-1 | ASSTQGRTDTQY
many | TRBV5-6 | ASSFTGASDTQY
NA | TRBV5-4 | ASSLGGTAYEQY
NA | TRBV19 | ASSTSGGGGQPQH
NA | TRBV6-1 | ASSVMDTPSRGYT
NA | TRBV7-2 | ASSLGQVVSGYT
NA | TRBV11-3 | ASSLTGVGGEQF
NA | TRBV27 | ASSLQFRRRTDTQY
NA | TRBV28 | ASSPGGRVYNEQF
NA | TRBV18 | ASSPQDPAEAF
NA | TRBV7-8 | ASSTQLGAETQY
NA | TRBV2 | ASSVGTGPTIY
few | TRBV7-2 | ASSSGKDGSYEQY
once | TRBV9 | ASSEGRTGFSGGSYNEQF
NA | TRBV28 | ASSIRGDGTEAF
NA | TRBV5-6 | ASSELAGTGELF
NA | TRBV4-3 | ASSQYREGEQF
many | TRBV6-5 | ASSSRDRVYEQY
NA | TRBV18 | ASSPRTGVTDTQY
NA | TRBV30 | AWSGDHSGNTIY
once | TRBV2 | ASRERGRNTGELF
NA | TRBV2 | ASSKDSTYTDTQY
NA | TRBV7-2 | ASSFSSRQRTTEAF
NA | TRBV29-1 | SVHVGNTEAF
NA | TRBV7-9 | ASSQTSGGTGELF
NA | TRBV10-3 | AINSGTGNEQF
few | TRBV18 | ASSPPGGAATEAF